Below, one T cell receptor (beta chain) is given with its context. Its specificity is unknown. Here immunoSEQ multiplex PCR was the method, and the copy in TCRdb shows in-frame clones only, minus some. Of some 150,000 clones in the sample, approximately 87% were seen once. This sample stems from a study of T cell responses to AZD1222 COVID-19 vaccine. Notes on the study in general: Close to half of spike-specific TCRs reportedly recognize unmutated variant regions. Most donors were white British and more were female, and clonal diversity was possibly underestimated. With dominance at 160-218 and 743-854, vaccine-associated CD4 TCRs spanned spike. Spike-specific TCR breadth and depth were elevated following two AZD1222 doses.

The germline V gene has CDR1 SGHRS and CDR2 YFSETQ. This CDR3 spans 16 amino acids. The ends were cut back, 4 bases at V and 0 bases at J, with 16 bases in the middle. This material consisted of peripheral blood, taken 28 days after the second AZD1222 dose. The chain combines TRBV5-1 with TRBJ1-2; tentatively, D is TRBD1 (6 bases). This receptor was obtained from an adult who received the AZD1222 COVID-19 vaccine. The CDR3 here is CASSPGLPGANYGYTF. DNA of the CDR3: TGCGCCAGCAGCCCAGGGCTCCCAGGGGCTAACTATGGCTACACCTTC.